Listed below are T cell receptor beta chains from one sample, sequenced in a study of regulatory T cells in long-lasting Graves disease. TCRdb fed the multiplex PCR reads into MiXCR, producing one record per CDR3 protein. The repertoire has under 500,000 distinct CDR3 sequences, around 21% of them found once; the top ten carry over 7.5%. The sample was peripheral blood mononuclear cells (PBMCs), taken when the disease was refractory, from a patient treated with antithyroid drugs. Every receptor here comes from a female donor with Graves disease. The CDR3 runs from the conserved cysteine through the conserved F or W.

j_gene: TRBJ1-1
v_gene: TRBV11-2
CDR3aa: CASSPTPRNTEAFF

j_gene: TRBJ1-1
v_gene: TRBV18
CDR3aa: CASSPTSRVEAFF

j_gene: TRBJ1-6
v_gene: TRBV7-2
CDR3aa: CASSRDWSSYNSPLHF

j_gene: TRBJ1-2
v_gene: TRBV7-2
CDR3aa: CASSFGGGTGYTF

j_gene: TRBJ1-2
v_gene: TRBV28
CDR3aa: CASSPYVGYGYTF

j_gene: TRBJ2-7
v_gene: TRBV10-3
CDR3aa: CAISELREREQYF

j_gene: TRBJ2-5
v_gene: TRBV19
CDR3aa: CASSPAGVTETQYF

j_gene: TRBJ2-7
v_gene: TRBV12-3/TRBV12-4
CDR3aa: CASSFSDGYEQYF

j_gene: TRBJ2-7
v_gene: TRBV20-1
CDR3aa: CSARAQSNYEQYF

j_gene: TRBJ2-2
v_gene: TRBV6-2/TRBV6-3
CDR3aa: CASSYLDRGTGELFF

j_gene: TRBJ2-3
v_gene: TRBV12-3/TRBV12-4
CDR3aa: CASWSSGTGITDTQYF